This section outlines one TCR beta chain sequence together with its context. Its antigen remains unknown. This table comes from immunoSEQ multiplex PCR, and its TCRdb copy is limited to in-frame clones, with some not included. The sample yields 2,500,000 or so clones, 90% to 95% seen once. Losses at the gene ends were 4 bases for V and 5 bases for J; bases not matched to a gene: 5. Germline V gene lookup returns CDR1 SGHNT and CDR2 YYREEE (reference sequence). There are 14 residues in the CDR3. This entry is derived from a study of shared clonotypes between healthy human individuals. For the study at large: Each donor's CD4 naive and CD4 memory cells filled three plates apiece, CD8 naive two, and CD8 memory one.

The study, taken as a whole, reports: Clonotypes not shared had lower generation probabilities than those common to all four donors.

None of the donors, who were healthy HIV-negative adults, had recently had acute infections or vaccinations. Everyone who donated was a Caucasian adult who lived in Nashville, Tennessee. This receptor was identified in a man in his late teens or twenties in good health. Some clones in this sample may be carry-over from other donors' samples. Material: naive CD4+ T cells from PBMCs. Subset given: CD45RA+ positively selected. The V call is TRBV5-4, the J call TRBJ2-5; 10 bases match TRBD1. CDR3 nucleotide sequence: TGTGCCAGCAGCACCCGACAGGGGGCGGAGACCCAGTACTTC. It encodes CASSTRQGAETQYF.